This T cell receptor (beta chain) was retrieved from a study of shared clonotypes between healthy human individuals. In its sample, this clone was seen a few times. In the source study's methods: Quality scores were absent from the junction-only immunoSEQ sequences, so filtering differed. Sequenced by immunoSEQ multiplex PCR; TCRdb stores in-frame clones only, minus some. V, J and clone size reflect that table, while D and trimming were determined from the DNA. Altogether about half a million clones are present, 70% to 85% being singletons, with the ten largest covering about 12%. The CDR3 has 12 residues. Trimming took 2 bases from V and 2 from J, leaving 3 bases between them. The germline CDR1 and CDR2 sequences are KGHSH and LQKENI.

The sequenced material came from PBMCs. The chain links TRBV18 to TRBJ2-5; D is unresolved. This TCR came from a woman aged 40 to 49 in good health. Some clones in this sample may be carry-over from other donors' samples. CDR3 region: CASSPIQETQYF. The CDR3 DNA is TGTGCCAGCTCACCAATACAAGAGACCCAGTACTTC.